The next 9 T cell receptor beta chains were all read from a single sample in a study of graft-versus-host responses after intestinal transplantation. These receptors' targets are unknown. Some clones are missing from TCRdb's copy, which holds only in-frame ones; the method was immunoSEQ multiplex PCR. The repertoire holds some 110,000 clones, with around 92% as singletons. The sequencing here drew on unstimulated CD8+ T cells sorted from spleen or lymph node cells, taken before transplant. Receptors were obtained from a human donor who was the organ donor for an intestinal transplant.

CDR3 region: CASRQFNTEAFF. CDR3 bases: TGTGCCAGTCGACAATTTAACACTGAAGCTTTCTTT. This chain uses TRBV19 with TRBJ1-1; D is undetermined. V was cut by 8 bases and J by 2 bases, with 9 bases left in between. The CDR3 is made up of 12 amino acids. Germline CDR1 reads LNHDA; CDR2 reads SQIVND (reference sequence).

The CDR3 nucleotides read TGTGCCAGCAGCCGGACATTGGGGACTGAAGCTTTCTTT. It specifies CASSRTLGTEAFF. This chain connects TRBV5-8 to TRBJ1-1; a possible D gene is TRBD1 (5 bases). The CDR3 spans 13 residues. V was cut by 4 bases and J by 5 bases, with 12 bases left in between. Germline V gene lookup returns CDR1 SGHTS and CDR2 YDEGEE.

The chain has TRBV27 and TRBJ1-2, with D unresolved. Trimming removed 5 bases from V and 4 bases from J, with 11 bases in between. The CDR3 totals 13 residues. CDR1 MNHEY and CDR2 SMNVEV come from the germline V gene (reference sequence). CDR3 DNA sequence: TGTGCCAGCAGTCCAACAGCGTTCTATGGCTACACCTTC. Translated: CASSPTAFYGYTF.

The gene calls are TRBV13 and TRBJ1-1, with 10 bases that match TRBD1. The CDR3 spans 15 residues. In germline, CDR1 is PRHDT, CDR2 FYEKMQ (reference sequence). V lost 5 bases, J lost 8 bases, and 11 bases stayed unmatched. The CDR3 DNA reads TGTGCCAGCAGCCCCGGGACAGGGGTCAATGAAGAAGCTTTCTTT. It is translated as CASSPGTGVNEEAFF. Full variable domain (outside the CDR3, taken from reference TRBV13 and TRBJ1-1): AAGVIQSPRHLIKEKRETATLKCYPIPRHDTVYWYQQGPGQDPQFLISFYEKMQSDKGSIPDRFSAQQFSDYHSELNMSSLELGDSALYFCASSPGTGVNEEAFFGQGTRLTVV.

The chain joins TRBV28 to TRBJ1-5; no reliable D call. With 3 bases removed from V and 2 bases from J, the gap between germline ends came to 5 bases. The CDR3 is 13 amino acids. Germline-derived CDR1 and CDR2 are MDHEN and SYDVKM. The CDR3 DNA reads TGTGCCAGCAGTTTCGTTCGCAATCAGCCCCAGCATTTT. Its translation is CASSFVRNQPQHF.

The chain joins TRBV6-1 to TRBJ2-7; a possible D gene is TRBD2 (5 bases). Looked up from germline, CDR1 is MNHNS and CDR2 is SASEGT. The CDR3 runs to 17 residues. V lost 2 bases and J lost 2, with 19 bases in between. The CDR3 DNA reads TGTGCCAGCAGTGAAAACCTTGCGGGCAGGTTCACCTACGAGCAGTACTTC. Translated: CASSENLAGRFTYEQYF.

The rearrangement links TRBV15 to TRBJ2-1; TRBD1 agrees at 7 bases. J was trimmed by 3 bases and V by 5 bases; bases with no gene match: 10. The CDR3 is 16 amino acids. Per germline, CDR1 LNHNV and CDR2 YYDKDF (reference sequence). The CDR3 sequence is CATSVRTGPFYNEQFF. DNA of the CDR3: TGTGCCACCAGCGTTAGGACAGGTCCCTTCTACAATGAGCAGTTCTTC. The full variable domain, completed using reference TRBV15 and TRBJ2-1, is DAMVIQNPRYQVTQFGKPVTLSCSQTLNHNVMYWYQQKSSQAPKLLFHYYDKDFNNEADTPDNFQSRRPNTSFCFLDIRSPGLGDTAMYLCATSVRTGPFYNEQFFGPGTRLTVL.

This chain uses TRBV10-3 with TRBJ2-7, with a weak D call TRBD2 (6 bases). This CDR3 region has 14 residues. The germline V gene has CDR1 ENHRY and CDR2 SYGVKD. V lost 6 bases and J lost 2, with 14 bases in between. The CDR3 loop is CAISDGEVPYEQYF. The DNA of the CDR3 is TGTGCCATCAGCGACGGGGAGGTCCCCTACGAGCAGTACTTC.

V is TRBV25-1 and J is TRBJ2-5; TRBD1 matches 12 bases. This CDR3 region has 15 residues. From germline, CDR1 is MGHDK and CDR2 SYGVNS. Unmatched junction bases numbered 4, after V lost 6 bases and J lost 2 bases. The CDR3 here is CASSRDRGRQETQYF. The CDR3 region has the DNA TGTGCCAGCAGCCGGGACAGGGGGCGTCAAGAGACCCAGTACTTC.